Below are 15 T cell receptor beta chains sequenced from a single sample in a study of circulating and synovial CD4+ cells in juvenile arthritis. Method: immunoSEQ multiplex PCR; TCRdb's copy keeps in-frame clones and lacks some. The sample carries some 3,400 clones, around 81% recorded once. The sequencing input was CD4+ T cells from synovial fluid. The receptor source for this set is a human donor with juvenile idiopathic arthritis.

CDR3 sequence: CASKGGGGYNEQFF. CDR3 bases: TGTGCCAGTAAGGGCGGGGGGGGATACAATGAGCAGTTCTTC. V and J are TRBV19 and TRBJ2-1; the match to TRBD2 covers 9 bases. CDR1 and CDR2 from the germline V gene are LNHDA and SQIVND (reference sequence). The CDR3 extends over 14 amino acids. The V segment lost 7 bases and the J segment 4 bases; nucleotides outside the gene matches: 5.

This rearrangement joins TRBV2 to TRBJ1-2; the D is unclear. Trimming removed 5 bases from V and 2 bases from J, with 9 bases in between. CDR3 length: 13 residues. CDR1 and CDR2 (germline): SNHLY, FYNNEI. The CDR3 loop reads CASSREGNYGYTF. The CDR3 region has the DNA TGTGCCAGCAGTAGGGAGGGAAACTATGGCTACACCTTC. The full variable domain, completed using reference TRBV2 and TRBJ1-2, is EPEVTQTPSHQVTQMGQEVILRCVPISNHLYFYWYRQILGQKVEFLVSFYNNEISEKSEIFDDQFSVERPDGSNFTLKIRSTKLEDSAMYFCASSREGNYGYTFGSGTRLTVV.

The gene calls are TRBV7-3 and TRBJ1-5; the match to TRBD1 covers 10 bases. The germline V gene has CDR1 SGHTA and CDR2 FQGTGA. The CDR3 extends over 14 amino acids. Trimming removed 4 bases from V and 6 bases from J; junction bases left unmatched: 3. This CDR3 reads CASSSGQGGQPQHF. The CDR3 DNA sequence: TGTGCCAGCAGCTCAGGACAGGGGGGTCAGCCCCAGCATTTT.

The V gene is TRBV4-2, the J gene TRBJ1-2; D remains ambiguous. The CDR3 runs to 14 residues. Germline loops: CDR1 LGHNA, CDR2 YNFKEQ. The V end lost 5 bases, the J end lost 3 bases, and 13 bases lay between the germline ends. The CDR3 reads CASSERPVDYGYTF. In DNA form, the CDR3 reads TGTGCCAGCAGCGAGCGACCAGTTGACTATGGCTACACCTTC.

The chain links TRBV7-2 to TRBJ2-3; TRBD1 might be the D (6 bases). Germline loops: CDR1 SGHTA, CDR2 FQGNSA. Trimming cost V 4 bases and J 4 bases, with 15 bases left between them. The CDR3 has 15 amino acids. CDR3 in DNA: TGTGCCAGCAGCTACACCACAGGGCGCCCAGATACGCAGTATTTT. Translating it yields CASSYTTGRPDTQYF.

V and J are TRBV29-1 and TRBJ2-2, with TRBD1 as a possible D gene (6 bases). The V and J ends lost 4 bases and 0 bases respectively, with 6 bases between them. In germline, CDR1 is SQVTM, CDR2 ANQGSEA. This CDR3 spans 13 amino acids. The DNA for the CDR3 is TGCAGCGTTGCAGGGGCGAACACCGGGGAGCTGTTTTTT. It encodes CSVAGANTGELFF.

The CDR3 sequence is CAARASWGSPGEQYF. The CDR3 DNA sequence: TGTGCCGCCAGGGCCTCGTGGGGATCCCCCGGCGAGCAGTACTTC. This chain connects TRBV10-3 to TRBJ2-5, with a possible D match to TRBD1 (5 bases). The J call is in doubt because the DNA end fits TRBJ2-7 better. This CDR3 has 15 amino acids. Germline values: CDR1 ENHRY, CDR2 SYGVKD.

J is TRBJ2-6 and V is TRBV5-4, with 8 bases aligning to TRBD2. The junction had 11 bases not matched to a gene; V was cut back by 4 bases and J by 2 bases. CDR3 length: 18 residues. Germline lookup yields CDR1 SGHNT and CDR2 YYREEE (reference sequence). CDR3 coding DNA: TGTGCCAGCAGCCGACGGGGGGGGGCCCCCCCTGGGGCCAACGTCCTGACTTTC. Its translation: CASSRRGGAPPGANVLTF.

This clone was recorded once. V gene TRBV6-1 combines with J gene TRBJ1-5; D gene uncertain. CDR3 size: 14 residues. Trimming shortened V by 7 bases and J by 6 bases, and 16 bases separated the two germline ends. The germline CDR1 and CDR2 sequences are MNHNS and SASEGT. For the CDR3, the DNA is TGTGCCAGCACCTGGACGGACTTGGGTCAGCCCCAGCATTTT. Translated, it gives CASTWTDLGQPQHF.

This chain links TRBV6-1 with TRBJ2-7; 11 bases align to TRBD2. Trimming at V came to 5 bases and at J to 2 bases, leaving 5 bases not matched to a gene. There are 15 residues in the CDR3. Germline CDR1 reads MNHNS; CDR2 reads SASEGT. The CDR3 nucleotides read TGTGCCAGCAGTTCCCCGGGACTAGCGGCCTACGAGCAGTACTTC. It codes for CASSSPGLAAYEQYF.

This chain links TRBV4-3 with TRBJ1-1; D not certain. The ends were cut back, 1 base at V and 7 bases at J, with 10 bases in the middle. Germline V gene lookup returns CDR1 LGHNA and CDR2 YSLEER. CDR3 size: 13 residues. The CDR3 here is CASSQVPGNEAFF. In nucleotides, the CDR3 is TGCGCCAGCAGCCAAGTTCCGGGGAATGAAGCTTTCTTT.

The rearrangement links TRBV4-1 to TRBJ2-1; TRBD2 agrees at 8 bases. CDR1 and CDR2 from the germline V gene are MGHRA and YSYEKL. The length of the CDR3 is 16 residues. J gave up 4 bases and V 5 bases, and 10 bases lay outside the gene matches. In nucleotides, the CDR3 is TGCGCCAGCAGCGGCGCGGGGGGACCACCTTACAATGAGCAGTTCTTC. Amino acid sequence: CASSGAGGPPYNEQFF.

The gene calls are TRBV7-3 and TRBJ1-1, with D maybe TRBD1 (5 bases). Germline V gives CDR1 SGHTA, CDR2 FQGTGA. Trimming took off 3 bases at V and 1 base at J, with 9 bases between the two ends. CDR3 length: 14 amino acids. Here the CDR3 reads CASSLTRGNTEAFF. In nucleotides, the CDR3 is TGTGCCAGCAGCTTGACAAGGGGGAACACTGAAGCTTTCTTT. The complete variable domain, with remaining parts taken from reference TRBV7-3 and TRBJ1-1, reads GAGVSQTPSNKVTEKGKYVELRCDPISGHTALYWYRQSLGQGPEFLIYFQGTGAADDSGLPNDRFFAVRPEGSVSTLKIQRTERGDSAVYLCASSLTRGNTEAFFGQGTRLTVV.

The rearrangement joins TRBV29-1 to TRBJ2-5, with TRBD1 identical over 9 bases. Unmatched junction bases numbered 10, after V lost 3 bases and J lost 2 bases. CDR3 length equals 16 residues. The germline V gene has CDR1 SQVTM and CDR2 ANQGSEA. CDR3 residues: CSVDPLGDRVQETQYF. The CDR3 coding sequence is TGCAGCGTTGATCCCCTCGGGGACAGGGTTCAAGAGACCCAGTACTTC. Variable domain in full (rest from reference TRBV29-1 and TRBJ2-5): SAVISQKPSRDICQRGTSLTIQCQVDSQVTMMFWYRQQPGQSLTLIATANQGSEATYESGFVIDKFPISRPNLTFSTLTVSNMSPEDSSIYLCSVDPLGDRVQETQYFGPGTRLLVL.

A few counts support this clone. The chain joins TRBV5-1 to TRBJ2-1, with 7 bases matching TRBD2. The V and J ends lost 0 bases and 8 bases, in that order; junction bases with no gene match: 20. The CDR3 consists of 19 residues. Germline CDR1 and CDR2: SGHRS and YFSETQ. The CDR3 loop is CASSLAGRVSFGGRDEQFF. Here the CDR3 DNA reads TGCGCCAGCAGCTTGGCCGGGAGAGTAAGTTTTGGAGGGAGGGATGAGCAGTTCTTC.